Below, 4 T cell receptor beta chains from the same sample are listed, as sequenced in a study of response to subunit inactivated influenza vaccine. Each CDR3 protein is one row after TCRdb ran MiXCR on the RT-PCR reads. This sample yields 450,000 to 600,000 distinct CDR3 sequences, of which less than 7.5% are seen a single time; 10% to 15% belongs to the top ten. The material was PBMCs from blood, obtained around 25 months after vaccination. The receptors here all came from a man aged 45 to 70 who received an inactivated influenza vaccine.

The rearrangement joins TRBV12-3 or TRBV12-4 to TRBJ2-1, with 8 positions matching TRBD2. CDR3 length equals 15 residues. J gave up 2 bases and V 6 bases, and 6 bases lay outside the gene matches. CDR3 nucleotide sequence: TGTGCCAGCAGAAAAAGCGGGGGTACCTACAATGAGCAGTTCTTC. This encodes CASRKSGGTYNEQFF.

This clonotype was detected ten times or more. J is TRBJ1-1 and V is TRBV5-6; tentative D call: TRBD1 (6 bases). The CDR3 loop spans 13 amino acids. Per the germline V gene, CDR1 is SGHDT and CDR2 is YYEEEE. Trimming cost V 4 bases and J 5 bases, with 12 bases left between them. In DNA, the CDR3 is TGTGCCAGCAGCCTCAGGGGAGGGACTGAAGCTTTCTTT. It yields the protein CASSLRGGTEAFF.

This clonotype was detected a few times. This rearrangement joins TRBV3-1 to TRBJ2-1; unclear D gene. This CDR3 has 14 amino acids. Germline CDR1 reads LGHDT; CDR2 reads YNNKEL (reference sequence). V gave up 1 base and J gave up 10 bases, with 14 bases separating them. CDR3 nucleotide sequence: TGTGCCAGCAGCCAAGTCATACGGGCTGGAGAGCAGTTCTTC. It specifies CASSQVIRAGEQFF.

This clonotype was seen a few times. The chain joins TRBV3-1 to TRBJ2-4, with TRBD2 as a possible D gene (5 bases). Trimming took 4 bases from V and 5 from J, leaving 15 bases between them. The CDR3 has 15 residues. Germline V gives CDR1 LGHDT, CDR2 YNNKEL (reference sequence). The CDR3 DNA sequence: TGTGCCAGCAGCCCGAGCGGCCGGTTCCAAAACATTCAGTACTTC. Translation: CASSPSGRFQNIQYF.